A single sample is the source of the 6 T cell receptor beta chains below, sequenced in a study of response to subunit inactivated influenza vaccine. TCRdb reanalysed the RT-PCR reads using MiXCR and keeps one entry per CDR3 protein. The sample holds approximately 570,000 distinct CDR3 sequences, roughly 8.2% seen once. The sample was PBMCs from blood, taken less than 30 months after vaccination. The receptors here all came from a man between 50 and 75 years old who received an inactivated influenza vaccine.

This clonotype was detected a few times. The rearrangement joins TRBV4-3 to TRBJ2-5, with 7 nucleotides matching TRBD2. The CDR3 has 15 amino acids. Germline lookup yields CDR1 LGHNA and CDR2 YSLEER. Germline trimming cut 3 bases from V and 9 bases from J; bases unmatched to any gene: 13. CDR3 in amino acids: CASSHGGLGRGAQYF. CDR3 nucleotides: TGCGCCAGCAGCCACGGAGGGTTGGGACGGGGGGCCCAGTACTTC.

The V and J genes are TRBV15 and TRBJ1-1, with D uncertain. CDR3 length equals 13 residues. V was shortened by 2 bases and J by 1 base, with 5 bases between the two germline ends. The germline gives CDR1 LNHNV, CDR2 YYDKDF (reference sequence). The CDR3 region is CATSRSGNTEAFF. The CDR3 coding sequence is TGTGCCACCAGCAGATCGGGGAACACTGAAGCTTTCTTT.

Remarks on this clonotype: Germline and junction disagree at one end, which may indicate a read error. In nucleotides, the CDR3 is TGTGCCAGCAGCCCCGGACAGGGCTCCTTCAATGAGCAGTTCTTC. Amino acid sequence: CASSPGQGSFNEQFF. The chain couples TRBV7-2 to TRBJ2-1, with 8 bases aligning to TRBD1. The CDR3 runs 15 residues. Germline V gene lookup returns CDR1 SGHTA and CDR2 FQGNSA.

This clonotype showed up just a few times. The V gene is TRBV10-3, the J gene TRBJ2-1; TRBD2 aligns across 7 bases. The CDR3 runs to 15 residues. V lost 3 bases to trimming and J lost 1 base; unmatched junction nucleotides: 3. Per germline, CDR1 ENHRY and CDR2 SYGVKD. In DNA form, the CDR3 reads TGTGCCATCAGTGATACGGGGGGATCCTACAATGAGCAGTTCTTC. Amino acid sequence: CAISDTGGSYNEQFF.

This clonotype appeared a few times. The rearrangement joins TRBV28 to TRBJ1-4, with 8 positions matching TRBD1. Germline V gene data show CDR1 as MDHEN and CDR2 as SYDVKM. The V gene end was trimmed by 10 bases and the J gene end by 8 bases; junction bases not matched to a gene: 6. The CDR3 runs 12 residues. The CDR3 reads CAIGQGAEKLFF. As DNA, the CDR3 is TGTGCCATCGGGCAGGGGGCAGAAAAACTGTTTTTT.

This chain joins TRBV10-3 and TRBJ2-7; 11 nucleotides match TRBD1. The CDR3 sequence is 14 residues long. Germline V gives CDR1 ENHRY, CDR2 SYGVKD. The V segment lost 6 bases and the J segment 4 bases; nucleotides outside the gene matches: 5. The CDR3 loop reads CAIRPGQGEYEQYF. CDR3 DNA sequence: TGTGCCATCAGGCCGGGACAGGGGGAATACGAGCAGTACTTC.